This T cell receptor (beta chain) came from a study of regulatory T cells in long-lasting Graves disease. Study background: Newly diagnosed Graves' patients had under 3 months of antithyroid drugs.

Time point given: newly diagnosed GD, antithyroid drugs for less than 3 months. Extracted PBMC RNA gave rise to the TCR library. The authors diagnosed Graves' disease using American Thyroid Association guidelines. This clonotype has ten or more counts. Germline assignment: CDR1 SGDLS and CDR2 YYNGEE. Trimming stripped 3 bases from V and 10 bases from J, with 13 bases between. CDR3 length: 13 amino acids. Construction of TCR beta libraries relied on iRepertoire HTBI primers and on Arm-PCR targeting CDR3 regions. TCRdb recomputed calls from the multiplex PCR reads with MiXCR, one row per CDR3 protein. There are under 250,000 distinct CDR3 sequences in the sample; roughly a fifth occur only once, and 10% to 15% lies in the top ten. These data also formed part of another study, on T cells in Graves' hyperthyroidism and ophthalmopathy. That study adds: Uncontrolled infection, other autoimmune disease, pregnancy or lactation excluded patients.

This clonotype was obtained from a woman younger than 45 with Graves disease. The sample in question was peripheral blood mononuclear cells (PBMCs), obtained at new diagnosis, from a patient treated with antithyroid drugs. V is TRBV9 and J is TRBJ1-4; no clear D gene. The CDR3 loop reads CASSDSLSGKLFF. DNA of the CDR3: TGTGCCAGCAGCGACTCTCTATCGGGAAAACTGTTTTTT.